The 20 T cell receptor beta chains in this list originate from one sample, sequenced in a study of blood T cell repertoires in COVID-19. Sequenced by immunoSEQ multiplex PCR; TCRdb stores in-frame clones only, minus some. The table includes about 280,000 clones, nearly 90% detected once. The sequencing input was PBMCs or T cells enriched from blood (not recorded which). All receptors derive from an older woman who had recovered from COVID-19.

This chain uses TRBV7-9 with TRBJ1-3; 9 bases match TRBD1. The V and J ends lost 8 bases and 4 bases, in that order; junction bases with no gene match: 6. This CDR3 is 14 amino acids long. Germline CDR1 SEHNR, CDR2 FQNEAQ (reference sequence). CDR3 loop: CASGRTGGGNTIYF. In nucleotides, the CDR3 is TGTGCCAGCGGCCGAACAGGGGGCGGAAACACCATATATTTT.

This clone was picked up one time. The rearrangement joins TRBV18 to TRBJ2-7, with D possibly TRBD2 on 6 matching bases. Trimming pared 6 bases from V and 4 bases from J, leaving 10 bases between. CDR3 length: 12 amino acids. Per the germline V gene, CDR1 is KGHSH and CDR2 is LQKENI. CDR3 coding DNA: TGTGCCAGCTCCCGAGGAGGGTACGAGCAGTACTTC. It translates to CASSRGGYEQYF.

The CDR3 here is CASSGPGTAQPQHF. Here the CDR3 DNA reads TGTGCCAGCAGTGGTCCCGGGACAGCTCAGCCCCAGCATTTT. The chain joins TRBV27 to TRBJ1-5; 7 nucleotides align to TRBD1. CDR1 MNHEY and CDR2 SMNVEV come from the germline V gene (reference sequence). This CDR3 region has 14 residues. V shed 5 bases, J shed 6 bases, and the junction held 7 bases outside the gene matches.

V gene TRBV28 combines with J gene TRBJ1-6, with a possible D match to TRBD1 (5 bases). The CDR3 length is 14 residues. Germline V gene sequence: CDR1 MDHEN, CDR2 SYDVKM. V lost 3 bases, J lost 9 bases, and 12 bases lay in between. CDR3 loop: CASSFSSQGSPLHF. Written as DNA, the CDR3 is TGTGCCAGCAGTTTCTCCTCCCAGGGTTCACCCCTCCACTTT.

About this clone: The same CDR3 arises from other DNA sequences in this sample as well. The chain recombines TRBV3-1 (or the pseudogene TRBV3-2) with TRBJ2-3; D is unclear. Germline assignment: CDR1 LGHDT and CDR2 YNNKEL (reference sequence). This CDR3 is built from 12 residues. V was trimmed by 4 bases and J by 3 bases, leaving 5 bases between them. The CDR3 DNA reads as TGTGCCAGCAGCCTCTTGACAGATACGCAGTATTTT. Translated: CASSLLTDTQYF.

This rearrangement joins TRBV6-1 to TRBJ2-1; TRBD2 is a possible D gene (6 bases). Trimming removed 0 bases from V and 4 bases from J, with 13 bases in between. Germline V gives CDR1 MNHNS, CDR2 SASEGT. CDR3 length equals 16 residues. CDR3 loop: CASSEALRDLYNEQFF. The CDR3, as DNA: TGTGCCAGCAGTGAAGCGCTTCGGGACTTATACAATGAGCAGTTCTTC.

This clone occurred once. The chain is built from TRBV28 and TRBJ1-1, with D tentatively TRBD1 (5 bases). Trimming shortened V by 11 bases and J by 2 bases, and 21 bases separated the two germline ends. The germline V gene encodes CDR1 MDHEN and CDR2 SYDVKM. This CDR3 has 15 amino acids. The CDR3 sequence is CAATTITGLNTEAFF. For the CDR3, the DNA is TGTGCCGCAACCACCATAACAGGCTTAAACACTGAAGCTTTCTTT.

This clone showed up just once. The rearrangement joins TRBV4-1 to TRBJ2-7; TRBD2 aligns across 10 bases. The trim removed 1 base at V and 1 base at J, leaving 1 base unmatched. The germline CDR1 and CDR2 sequences are MGHRA and YSYEKL. The CDR3 length is 15 residues. CDR3 amino acids: CASSQVSGRSYEQYF. The CDR3, as DNA: TGCGCCAGCAGCCAAGTTAGCGGGAGGTCCTACGAGCAGTACTTC.

The V call is TRBV9, the J call TRBJ1-2, with 7 bases matching TRBD1. The germline gives CDR1 SGDLS, CDR2 YYNGEE. The trim removed 2 bases at V and 3 bases at J, leaving 7 bases unmatched. This CDR3 is 15 amino acids long. CDR3 sequence (DNA): TGTGCCAGCAGCGTTTCGACAGGGTCTGACTATGGCTACACCTTC. Translated, it gives CASSVSTGSDYGYTF.

This clone showed up just a few times. The V gene is TRBV3-1 (or the pseudogene TRBV3-2), the J gene TRBJ2-7; D call uncertain. Germline CDR1 is LGHDT and CDR2 is YNNKEL (reference sequence). Trimming removed 0 bases at V and 2 bases at J, with 11 bases between. The CDR3 covers 15 residues. The CDR3 region has the DNA TGTGCCAGCAGCCAAGAGAACTTCCTGGCCTACGAGCAGTACTTC. It specifies CASSQENFLAYEQYF.

V usage is TRBV2 and J usage is TRBJ1-6; no clear D gene. Trimming took off 8 bases at V and 0 bases at J, with 5 bases between the two ends. Germline V gene data show CDR1 as SNHLY and CDR2 as FYNNEI. This CDR3 has 13 amino acids. CDR3 nucleotide sequence: TGTGCCAGCGGTAGCTCCTATAATTCACCCCTCCACTTT. Encoded protein: CASGSSYNSPLHF.

This clone was observed a handful of times. The CDR3 coding sequence is TGTGCCTGGAGTGGGGGGCAGGGAGCCCATGGCTACACCTTC. This gives the protein CAWSGGQGAHGYTF. J is TRBJ1-2 and V is TRBV30; possibly TRBD1 for D (6 bases). This CDR3 is built from 14 residues. Trimming pared 1 base from V and 6 bases from J, leaving 15 bases between. CDR1 is GTSNPN and CDR2 is SVGIG in the germline V gene (reference sequence).

V and J are TRBV7-3 and TRBJ2-1; TRBD2 matches 12 bases. Germline V CDR1 and CDR2: SGHTA, FQGTGA. This CDR3 is 15 amino acids long. The V and J ends lost 4 bases and 7 bases, in that order; junction bases with no gene match: 5. DNA of the CDR3: TGTGCCAGCAGCTGGACTAGCGGGGTGGTAAATGAGCAGTTCTTC. Encoded protein: CASSWTSGVVNEQFF.

The chain uses TRBV28 and TRBJ1-2; D may be TRBD1 (6 bases). V lost 3 bases, J lost 4 bases, and 18 bases lay in between. The CDR3 loop spans 16 amino acids. Germline CDR1 reads MDHEN; CDR2 reads SYDVKM. CDR3 amino acids: CASSLGRGSSSYGYTF. CDR3 nucleotides: TGTGCCAGCAGTTTGGGCAGGGGTTCCTCTAGCTATGGCTACACCTTC.

The chain is built from TRBV28 and TRBJ2-3; 12 bases fit TRBD2. This CDR3 is built from 15 residues. Germline V lookup: CDR1 MDHEN, CDR2 SYDVKM. Losses at the gene ends were 5 bases for V and 7 bases for J; bases not matched to a gene: 7. The DNA for the CDR3 is TGTGCCAGCAGTCGCCCTAGCGGGGGGGCAAATACGCAGTATTTT. This codes for CASSRPSGGANTQYF.

J is TRBJ1-2 and V is TRBV7-9; 8 nucleotides line up with TRBD1. The CDR3 contains 14 residues. From germline, CDR1 is SEHNR and CDR2 FQNEAQ (reference sequence). The trim removed 5 bases at V and 3 bases at J, leaving 5 bases unmatched. This CDR3 is CASSVQGGDYGYTF. DNA for the CDR3: TGTGCCAGCAGCGTACAGGGGGGGGACTATGGCTACACCTTC.

The gene calls are TRBV7-9 and TRBJ2-5; the D gene is possibly TRBD1 (6 bases). Trimming removed 5 bases at V and 2 bases at J, with 9 bases between. Germline assignment: CDR1 SEHNR and CDR2 FQNEAQ (reference sequence). This CDR3 is 13 amino acids long. CDR3 residues: CASSAGQQETQYF. CDR3 DNA sequence: TGTGCCAGCAGCGCCGGACAGCAAGAGACCCAGTACTTC.

The gene calls are TRBV7-9 and TRBJ1-6, with 7 bases that match TRBD1. Germline CDR1 and CDR2: SEHNR and FQNEAQ (reference sequence). The CDR3 loop spans 14 amino acids. V dropped 1 base and J dropped 11; count of bases not matched to a gene: 5. The CDR3, as DNA: TGTGCCAGCAGCTTAGGGGGGACAGAGGCACCCCTCCACTTT. Protein product: CASSLGGTEAPLHF.

This clone appeared a single time. CDR3 protein: CASSQGDRGSNEKLFF. The CDR3 DNA follows: TGTGCCAGCAGCCAAGGGGACAGGGGGAGTAATGAAAAACTGTTTTTT. This sequence joins TRBV3-1 (or the pseudogene TRBV3-2) and TRBJ1-4; 11 bases match TRBD1. Germline loops: CDR1 LGHDT, CDR2 YNNKEL (reference sequence). With 1 base clipped from V and 4 bases from J, the junction kept 2 bases outside the gene matches. The CDR3 sequence is 16 residues long.

The V gene is TRBV7-3, the J gene TRBJ1-2, with D perhaps TRBD1 (5 bases). Germline CDR1 and CDR2: SGHTA and FQGTGA. Trimming stripped 2 bases from V and 5 bases from J, with 9 bases between. The CDR3 runs 13 residues. In nucleotides, the CDR3 is TGTGCCAGCAGCTTAGACAGCTCTTATGGCTACACCTTC. Its translation is CASSLDSSYGYTF. Full variable domain (missing parts from reference TRBV7-3 and TRBJ1-2): GAGVSQTPSNKVTEKGKYVELRCDPISGHTALYWYRQSLGQGPEFLIYFQGTGAADDSGLPNDRFFAVRPEGSVSTLKIQRTERGDSAVYLCASSLDSSYGYTFGSGTRLTVV.